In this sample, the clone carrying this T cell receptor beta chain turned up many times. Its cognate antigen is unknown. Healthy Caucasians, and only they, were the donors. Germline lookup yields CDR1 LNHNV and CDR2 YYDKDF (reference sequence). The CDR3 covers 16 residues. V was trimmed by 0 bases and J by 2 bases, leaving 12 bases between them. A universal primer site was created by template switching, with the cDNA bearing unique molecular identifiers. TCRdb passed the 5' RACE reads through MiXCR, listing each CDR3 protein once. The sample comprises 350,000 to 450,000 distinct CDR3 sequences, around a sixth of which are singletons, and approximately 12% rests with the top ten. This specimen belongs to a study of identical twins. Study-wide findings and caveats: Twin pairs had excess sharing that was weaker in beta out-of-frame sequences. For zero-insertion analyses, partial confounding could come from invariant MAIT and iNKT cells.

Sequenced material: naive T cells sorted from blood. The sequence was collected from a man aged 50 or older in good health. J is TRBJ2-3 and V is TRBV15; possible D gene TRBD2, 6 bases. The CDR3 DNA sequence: TGTGCCACCAGCAGAGACGGTAGCGGACCCACAGATACGCAGTATTTT. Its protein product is CATSRDGSGPTDTQYF.